One T cell receptor (beta chain) is described in this entry. Its antigen remains unidentified. The PCR made use of 60 Vbeta and 13 Jbeta primers. Profiling relied on immunoSEQ multiplex PCR, and the TCRdb table lists in-frame clones only, not all of them. Of under 150,000 clones detected, approximately 82% appear once; the ten largest clones hold 2.7%. The CDR3 covers 17 residues. V was pared by 5 bases and J by 8 bases, with 19 bases of the junction left unmatched. The germline V gene has CDR1 SEHNR and CDR2 FQNEAQ (reference sequence). This sample was taken from a study of cytomegalovirus exposure and HLA in healthy donors. Study results and limitations: Prior analysis indicated that the majority of TCR beta V segments exhibited productivity approximately 90% or approximately 30% of the time.

The J gene is TRBJ1-2, the V gene TRBV7-9; 8 nucleotides agree with TRBD1. The sequence derives from a middle-aged man in good health and CMV-seronegative. The material sequenced was PBMCs. CDR3 sequence: CASSRPPLQGALNGYTF. In DNA, the CDR3 is TGTGCCAGCAGCCGCCCGCCCCTTCAGGGGGCGTTGAACGGCTACACCTTC.